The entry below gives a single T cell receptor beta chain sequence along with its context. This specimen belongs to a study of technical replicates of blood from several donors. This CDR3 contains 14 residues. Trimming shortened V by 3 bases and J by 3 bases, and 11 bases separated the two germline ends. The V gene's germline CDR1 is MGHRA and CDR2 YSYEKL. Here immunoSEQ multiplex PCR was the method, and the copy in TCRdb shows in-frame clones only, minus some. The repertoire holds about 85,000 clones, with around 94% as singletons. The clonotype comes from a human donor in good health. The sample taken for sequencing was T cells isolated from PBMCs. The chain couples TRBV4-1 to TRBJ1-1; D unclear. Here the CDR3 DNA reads TGCGCCAGCAGCCACGGGATGCTTGACACTGAAGCTTTCTTT. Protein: CASSHGMLDTEAFF.